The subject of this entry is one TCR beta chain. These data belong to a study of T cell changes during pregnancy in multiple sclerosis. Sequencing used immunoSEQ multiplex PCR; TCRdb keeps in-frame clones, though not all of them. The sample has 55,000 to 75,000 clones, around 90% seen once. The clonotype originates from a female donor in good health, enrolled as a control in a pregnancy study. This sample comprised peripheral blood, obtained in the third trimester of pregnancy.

In nucleotides, the CDR3 is TGTGCCAGCAGCCAGGGCGAGACCGGGGAGCTGTTTTTT. It specifies CASSQGETGELFF. This sequence joins TRBV4-2 and TRBJ2-2; D unresolved. Germline V lookup: CDR1 LGHNA, CDR2 YNFKEQ. Trimming removed 3 bases at V and 5 bases at J, with 7 bases between. This CDR3 is built from 13 residues.